What follows is one TCR beta chain and its context. Its antigen is not identified. These data belong to a study of shared clonotypes between healthy human individuals. Findings and caveats of the study: Limitation of the genetic and exposure-history diversity represented came from the few donors.

The method was immunoSEQ multiplex PCR; TCRdb's version includes in-frame clones alone and lacks a portion of them. The sample has nearly 500,000 clones, 76% seen once. Germline CDR1 reads SNHLY; CDR2 reads FYNNEI. The CDR3 is 15 residues long. Trimming pared 6 bases from V and 4 bases from J, leaving 18 bases between. Material for sequencing was PBMCs. This sequence joins TRBV2 and TRBJ1-2; a weak D match, TRBD1 (5 bases). The clonotype was recovered from a woman in her 40s in good health. Some clones in this sample may be carry-over from other donors' samples. The CDR3 DNA reads TGTGCCAGCAGCGGCTCACGGGGGTACGGCTATGGCTACACCTTC. Translation gives CASSGSRGYGYGYTF.